The next 5 T cell receptor beta chains were all read from a single sample in a study of blood T cell repertoires in COVID-19. Assay: immunoSEQ multiplex PCR; the TCRdb copy retains only in-frame clones and omits some. The sample lists approximately 170,000 clones, about 87% occurring once. The sequenced sample consisted of peripheral blood. The receptors shown here come from a young man with active or convalescent COVID-19.

The chain joins TRBV6-5 to TRBJ1-6; unclear D gene. The V and J ends lost 6 bases and 7 bases respectively, with 16 bases between them. The CDR3 consists of 15 residues. The germline CDR1 and CDR2 sequences are MNHEY and SVGAGI. The CDR3 protein is CASRPALASNSPLHF. As DNA, the CDR3 is TGTGCCAGCAGACCGGCCCTAGCCTCCAATTCACCCCTCCACTTT.

This chain connects TRBV18 to TRBJ2-2; D possibly corresponds to TRBD1 (6 bases). This CDR3 comprises 14 residues. The germline V and J ends were trimmed by 2 bases and 5 bases, with 9 bases remaining between them. Germline V gene sequence: CDR1 KGHSH, CDR2 LQKENI. The CDR3 coding sequence is TGTGCCAGCTCACCAAACAGGGAAACCGGGGAGCTGTTTTTT. It yields the protein CASSPNRETGELFF.

The chain carries TRBV11-2 and TRBJ2-4; 13 bases map to TRBD2. CDR1 and CDR2 (germline): SGHAT, FQNNGV. The CDR3 totals 18 residues. The V gene end was trimmed by 5 bases and the J gene end by 1 base; junction bases not matched to a gene: 8. The CDR3 nucleotides read TGTGCCAGCAGCAAACCGGGACTAGCGGGGTTGGCCAAAAACATTCAGTACTTC. Translating it yields CASSKPGLAGLAKNIQYF.

A single count supports this clone. The chain links TRBV6-5 to TRBJ2-1; TRBD1 matches at 8 bases. Germline CDR1 MNHEY, CDR2 SVGAGI. J was trimmed by 9 bases and V by 6 bases; bases with no gene match: 13. The CDR3 is 15 residues long. The CDR3 coding sequence is TGTGCCAGCAGATCAGGGACAGGCGGGATAGGTGAGCAGTTCTTC. Translation gives CASRSGTGGIGEQFF.

The sample holds one count of this clone. The rearrangement links TRBV6-5 to TRBJ2-3; D not resolved. This CDR3 has 10 amino acids. Trimming removed 8 bases at V and 6 bases at J, with 6 bases between. The germline CDR1 and CDR2 sequences are MNHEY and SVGAGI. Here the CDR3 reads CASAYDTQYF. In DNA form, the CDR3 reads TGTGCCAGCGCCTACGATACGCAGTATTTT.